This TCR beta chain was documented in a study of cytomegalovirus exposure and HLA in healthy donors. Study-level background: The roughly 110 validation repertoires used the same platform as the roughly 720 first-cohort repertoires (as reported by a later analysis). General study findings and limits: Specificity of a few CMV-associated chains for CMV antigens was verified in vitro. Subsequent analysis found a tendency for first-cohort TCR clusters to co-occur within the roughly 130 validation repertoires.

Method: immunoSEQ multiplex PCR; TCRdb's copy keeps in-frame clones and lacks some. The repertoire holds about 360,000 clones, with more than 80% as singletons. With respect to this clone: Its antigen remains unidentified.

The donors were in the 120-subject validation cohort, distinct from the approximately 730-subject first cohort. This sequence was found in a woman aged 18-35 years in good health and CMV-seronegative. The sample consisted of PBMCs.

The CDR3 region has the DNA TGTGCCAGCACCCCTCCGGGGATAGCTAATGAAAAACTGTTTTTT. Its translation: CASTPPGIANEKLFF. The rearrangement joins TRBV28 to TRBJ1-4, with unresolved D. The CDR3 has 15 residues. The V and J ends lost 7 bases and 3 bases respectively, with 15 bases between them. From germline, CDR1 is MDHEN and CDR2 SYDVKM. The full variable domain, its missing parts supplied by reference TRBV28 and TRBJ1-4, is DVKVTQSSRYLVKRTGEKVFLECVQDMDHENMFWYRQDPGLGLRLIYFSYDVKMKEKGDIPEGYSVSREKKERFSLILESASTNQTSMYLCASTPPGIANEKLFFGSGTQLSVL.